The rows below give T cell receptor beta chains drawn from one sample of a study of PD-1 blockade in classical Hodgkin lymphoma. Data came from immunoSEQ multiplex PCR; TCRdb stores just in-frame clones and leaves some out. The sample yields tens of thousands of clones, 70% to 90% seen once. The input for sequencing was peripheral blood mononuclear cells (PBMCs), taken before the second cycle of nivolumab. These TCRs come from a human donor with classical Hodgkin lymphoma. Both conserved end residues are part of each CDR3. A D gene is named only where the DNA matches it firmly. Clone size is given for some rows only: seen once, a few or many times, or a class if the clone is expanded.

v_gene: TRBV5-1
j_gene: TRBJ1-6
d_gene: TRBD1
abundance: .
CDR3nt: TGCGCCAGCAGCCTCGACAGGGCTGGTTCACCCCTCCACTTT
CDR3aa: CASSLDRAGSPLHF

v_gene: TRBV11-3
j_gene: TRBJ2-6
d_gene: .
abundance: .
CDR3nt: TGTGCCAGCAGCTTGGGACCCTCTGGGGCCAACGTCCTGACTTTC
CDR3aa: CASSLGPSGANVLTF

v_gene: TRBV2
j_gene: TRBJ2-5
d_gene: .
abundance: .
CDR3nt: TGTGCCAGCAAGGCCGAGACCCAGTACTTC
CDR3aa: CASKAETQYF

v_gene: TRBV10-1
j_gene: TRBJ2-7
d_gene: .
abundance: .
CDR3nt: TGCGCCAGCAGTCCCTTGGATCGTGGCTACGAGCAGTACTTC
CDR3aa: CASSPLDRGYEQYF

v_gene: TRBV5-1
j_gene: TRBJ2-3
d_gene: .
abundance: .
CDR3nt: TGCGCCAGTCGAGGCAGGGACACAGATACGCAGTATTTT
CDR3aa: CASRGRDTDTQYF

v_gene: TRBV5-1
j_gene: TRBJ2-1
d_gene: TRBD2
abundance: .
CDR3nt: TGCGCCAGCAGCTTCCCAGGGACTAGCGGGGGGGCTGGCAATGAGCAGTTCTTC
CDR3aa: CASSFPGTSGGAGNEQFF

v_gene: TRBV5-1
j_gene: TRBJ1-6
d_gene: .
abundance: .
CDR3nt: TGCGCCAGCAGCTTGGTTGGTTTGGGGGGTGGCGGTTCACCCCTCCACTTT
CDR3aa: CASSLVGLGGGGSPLHF

v_gene: TRBV27
j_gene: TRBJ1-1
d_gene: .
abundance: .
CDR3nt: TGTGCCAGCAGTTTAGGGTCAGGGAGGGTAGCTTTCTTT
CDR3aa: CASSLGSGRVAFF

v_gene: TRBV5-1
j_gene: TRBJ2-7
d_gene: TRBD1
abundance: .
CDR3nt: TGCGCCAGCAGCGTGGGACAGCCCTACGAGCAGTACTTC
CDR3aa: CASSVGQPYEQYF

v_gene: TRBV4-2
j_gene: TRBJ1-5
d_gene: TRBD1
abundance: .
CDR3nt: TGTGCCAGCAGTTCCACAGGGGCCCCCAATCAGCCCCAGCATTTT
CDR3aa: CASSSTGAPNQPQHF

v_gene: TRBV5-1
j_gene: TRBJ1-2
d_gene: TRBD1
abundance: once
CDR3nt: TGCGCCAGCAGCCTAGACAGGGTCTATGGCTACACCTTC
CDR3aa: CASSLDRVYGYTF

v_gene: TRBV5-1
j_gene: TRBJ2-6
d_gene: .
abundance: .
CDR3nt: TGCGCCAGCATGTTGAGTACTGGGGCCAACGTCCTGACTTTC
CDR3aa: CASMLSTGANVLTF

v_gene: TRBV9
j_gene: TRBJ1-2
d_gene: .
abundance: .
CDR3nt: TGTGCCAGCAGCGTAGGAACGGGGTATGGCTACACCTTC
CDR3aa: CASSVGTGYGYTF

v_gene: TRBV5-1
j_gene: TRBJ1-1
d_gene: TRBD1
abundance: .
CDR3nt: TGCGCCAGCAGCTTTACGGGACAGGGTTTCACTGAAGCTTTCTTT
CDR3aa: CASSFTGQGFTEAFF

v_gene: TRBV27
j_gene: TRBJ2-2
d_gene: .
abundance: .
CDR3nt: TGTGCCAGCAGTTTATCCCCGCAGGGAGACACCGGGGAGCTGTTTTTT
CDR3aa: CASSLSPQGDTGELFF

v_gene: TRBV5-1
j_gene: TRBJ2-5
d_gene: .
abundance: .
CDR3nt: TGCGCCAGCAGCTTGGGTTCGGGGTTGGAGACCCAGTACTTC
CDR3aa: CASSLGSGLETQYF

v_gene: TRBV4-1
j_gene: TRBJ2-7
d_gene: TRBD1
abundance: .
CDR3nt: TGCGCCAGCAGCCAAGTTCCGACAGGGTCGGGCTACGAGCAGTACTTC
CDR3aa: CASSQVPTGSGYEQYF

v_gene: TRBV9
j_gene: TRBJ2-3
d_gene: .
abundance: .
CDR3nt: TGTGCCAGCACAGGGGGGTTTAGCACAGATACGCAGTATTTT
CDR3aa: CASTGGFSTDTQYF

v_gene: TRBV9
j_gene: TRBJ2-2
d_gene: .
abundance: .
CDR3nt: TGTGCCAGCAGCGTAGGGGTGGCTGAGAACACCGGGGAGCTGTTTTTT
CDR3aa: CASSVGVAENTGELFF

v_gene: TRBV6-5
j_gene: TRBJ2-6
d_gene: .
abundance: .
CDR3nt: TGTGCCAGCAGTTTACAGCGGATCGGTGGGGCCAACGTCCTGACTTTC
CDR3aa: CASSLQRIGGANVLTF

v_gene: TRBV6-5
j_gene: TRBJ2-7
d_gene: .
abundance: .
CDR3nt: TGTGCCAGCAGTTCCTATGACGACCCTCGGGCGGGGGAGCAGTACTTC
CDR3aa: CASSSYDDPRAGEQYF

v_gene: TRBV19
j_gene: TRBJ2-5
d_gene: .
abundance: .
CDR3nt: TGTGCCAGTAGTGGGAGGGAGACCCAGTACTTC
CDR3aa: CASSGRETQYF

v_gene: TRBV5-1
j_gene: TRBJ1-3
d_gene: .
abundance: .
CDR3nt: TGCGCCAGCAGCTTAGGACAGAGCTCTGGAAACACCATATATTTT
CDR3aa: CASSLGQSSGNTIYF

v_gene: TRBV28
j_gene: TRBJ1-4
d_gene: .
abundance: .
CDR3nt: TGTGCCAGCAGTTTTGTAGGAGCAACTAATGAAAAACTGTTTTTT
CDR3aa: CASSFVGATNEKLFF

v_gene: TRBV28
j_gene: TRBJ2-7
d_gene: .
abundance: .
CDR3nt: TGTGCCAGCATCGGGGGCTACGAGCAGTACTTC
CDR3aa: CASIGGYEQYF

v_gene: TRBV5-1
j_gene: TRBJ2-7
d_gene: .
abundance: .
CDR3nt: TGCGCCAGCAGCTTGGCTGGACTGGGTACCTACGAGCAGTACTTC
CDR3aa: CASSLAGLGTYEQYF

v_gene: TRBV29-1
j_gene: TRBJ2-3
d_gene: TRBD2
abundance: .
CDR3nt: TGCAGCGGCCGACTAGCGGGACGCACAGATACGCAGTATTTT
CDR3aa: CSGRLAGRTDTQYF

v_gene: TRBV12-5
j_gene: TRBJ2-6
d_gene: .
abundance: .
CDR3nt: TGTGCTAGTGGCGCTTCTGGGGCCAACGTCCTGACTTTC
CDR3aa: CASGASGANVLTF

v_gene: TRBV30
j_gene: TRBJ1-1
d_gene: .
abundance: .
CDR3nt: TGTGCCTGGAGCGTAGACACAAAGAACACTGAAGCTTTCTTT
CDR3aa: CAWSVDTKNTEAFF

v_gene: TRBV2
j_gene: TRBJ2-5
d_gene: .
abundance: once
CDR3nt: TGTGCCAGCGGATCCTTTAGTGTGTGGGAGACCCAGTACTTC
CDR3aa: CASGSFSVWETQYF

v_gene: TRBV27
j_gene: TRBJ2-7
d_gene: TRBD2
abundance: .
CDR3nt: TGTGCCAGCAAAGGGACTAAAGGTTACGAGCAGTACTTC
CDR3aa: CASKGTKGYEQYF

v_gene: TRBV5-1
j_gene: TRBJ1-4
d_gene: .
abundance: .
CDR3nt: TGCGCCAGCAGCTTGCGGGCGACTAATGAAAAACTGTTTTTT
CDR3aa: CASSLRATNEKLFF

v_gene: TRBV7-3
j_gene: TRBJ2-5
d_gene: TRBD2
abundance: once
CDR3nt: TGTGCCAGCAGCCCGGGGGGGACCCAGTACTTC
CDR3aa: CASSPGGTQYF

v_gene: TRBV19
j_gene: TRBJ2-7
d_gene: .
abundance: .
CDR3nt: TGTGCCAGTAGTGCCGCCGGGGCAGACGAGCAGTACTTC
CDR3aa: CASSAAGADEQYF

v_gene: TRBV5-1
j_gene: TRBJ2-1
d_gene: .
abundance: .
CDR3nt: TGCGCCAGCAGCCCGCAGGTTAGCAATGAGCAGTTCTTC
CDR3aa: CASSPQVSNEQFF

v_gene: TRBV6-6
j_gene: TRBJ2-3
d_gene: TRBD1
abundance: once
CDR3nt: TGTGCCAGCAGCCCCAGACAGGGGGAGCCAGATACGCAGTATTTT
CDR3aa: CASSPRQGEPDTQYF

v_gene: TRBV10-1
j_gene: TRBJ2-2
d_gene: TRBD2
abundance: .
CDR3nt: TGCGCCAGCAGTGAGTCGACGCCGAGGACTAGTGGCACCGGGGAGCTGTTTTTT
CDR3aa: CASSESTPRTSGTGELFF

v_gene: TRBV5-1
j_gene: TRBJ1-1
d_gene: .
abundance: .
CDR3nt: TGCGCCAGCAGCTCCCTACTGGGGACTGAAGCTTTCTTT
CDR3aa: CASSSLLGTEAFF